The 32 T cell receptor beta chains in this list originate from one sample, sequenced in a study of T cell changes during pregnancy in multiple sclerosis. Profiling relied on immunoSEQ multiplex PCR, and the TCRdb table lists in-frame clones only, not all of them. The sample holds about 38,000 clones, 91% seen once. The specimen was CD8+ T cells from peripheral blood mononuclear cells, collected in the second trimester of pregnancy. The origin of the receptors is a female donor with multiple sclerosis, enrolled in a pregnancy study.

The rearrangement joins TRBV9 to TRBJ2-7; TRBD1 matches at 9 bases. CDR1 SGDLS and CDR2 YYNGEE come from the germline V gene. V was clipped by 6 bases and J by 5 bases; unmatched bases: 9. CDR3 length: 14 amino acids. CDR3 sequence: CASTQGTGSHEQYF. Here the CDR3 DNA reads TGTGCCAGCACCCAAGGGACAGGGTCCCACGAGCAGTACTTC. Using reference TRBV9 and TRBJ2-7 for the parts outside the CDR3, the full variable domain is DSGVTQTPKHLITATGQRVTLRCSPRSGDLSVYWYQQSLDQGLQFLIQYYNGEERAKGNILERFSAQQFPDLHSELNLSSLELGDSALYFCASTQGTGSHEQYFGPGTRLTVT.

The chain is built from TRBV7-9 and TRBJ2-5, with a tentative D call TRBD1 (6 bases). Trimming pared 3 bases from V and 2 bases from J, leaving 10 bases between. This CDR3 has 14 amino acids. Looked up from germline, CDR1 is SEHNR and CDR2 is FQNEAQ (reference sequence). CDR3 nucleotides: TGTGCCAGCAGCTTCAGGACAGAGCAAGAGACCCAGTACTTC. This translates into CASSFRTEQETQYF.

The chain couples TRBV19 to TRBJ2-5; D possibly corresponds to TRBD1 (6 bases). Trimming took off 3 bases at V and 5 bases at J, with 13 bases between the two ends. Germline loops: CDR1 LNHDA, CDR2 SQIVND (reference sequence). The CDR3 has 14 residues. The CDR3 region is CASSIPGTSETQYF. The CDR3 bases are TGTGCCAGTAGTATTCCCGGGACATCCGAGACCCAGTACTTC.

The V gene is TRBV13, the J gene TRBJ1-4, with a tentative D call TRBD1 (5 bases). CDR3 size: 16 residues. CDR1 is PRHDT and CDR2 is FYEKMQ in the germline V gene (reference sequence). V dropped 4 bases and J dropped 4 bases, with 16 bases sitting between them. CDR3 in amino acids: CASSSGGTESNEKLFF. The CDR3 region has the DNA TGTGCCAGCAGCTCCGGCGGGACGGAGAGTAATGAAAAACTGTTTTTT. The full variable domain, completed using reference TRBV13 and TRBJ1-4, is AAGVIQSPRHLIKEKRETATLKCYPIPRHDTVYWYQQGPGQDPQFLISFYEKMQSDKGSIPDRFSAQQFSDYHSELNMSSLELGDSALYFCASSSGGTESNEKLFFGSGTQLSVL.

In this sample, this clone is medium-sized. The CDR3 here is CASSLLAGDTDTQYF. Here the CDR3 DNA reads TGTGCCAGCAGTCTCTTAGCGGGGGACACAGATACGCAGTATTTT. The V and J genes are TRBV6-1 and TRBJ2-3, with 9 bases matching TRBD2. Germline loops: CDR1 MNHNS, CDR2 SASEGT. The CDR3 is 15 residues long. Unmatched junction bases numbered 5, after V lost 5 bases and J lost 2 bases.

The genes are TRBV9 and TRBJ1-4; D gene unclear. Germline lookup yields CDR1 SGDLS and CDR2 YYNGEE. The length of the CDR3 is 12 residues. V gave up 3 bases and J gave up 7 bases, with 7 bases separating them. The CDR3 coding sequence is TGTGCCAGCAGCGACAGCGGTGAAAAACTGTTTTTT. Protein: CASSDSGEKLFF.

This clone was counted once. The chain has TRBV27 and TRBJ2-1; possibly TRBD2 for D (7 bases). The germline V gene has CDR1 MNHEY and CDR2 SMNVEV (reference sequence). This CDR3 is built from 14 residues. Trimming took 7 bases from V and 2 from J, leaving 12 bases between them. DNA of the CDR3: TGTGCCAGCAACCGGGGGGCTGCCTACAATGAGCAGTTCTTC. Its protein is CASNRGAAYNEQFF.

A single count supports this clone. The V gene is TRBV4-1, the J gene TRBJ1-1; 7 nucleotides line up with TRBD1. The CDR3 is 16 residues long. V gave up 0 bases and J gave up 1 base; unmatched junction bases: 5. CDR1 MGHRA and CDR2 YSYEKL come from the germline V gene. CDR3 residues: CASSQEGGKRNTEAFF. In DNA, the CDR3 is TGCGCCAGCAGCCAAGAAGGGGGCAAAAGGAACACTGAAGCTTTCTTT.

This clone was recorded once. In DNA form, the CDR3 reads TGTGCCAGCAGCTTATCCGGGACAGTCTACAATGAGCAGTTCTTC. This sequence encodes CASSLSGTVYNEQFF. The chain carries TRBV7-9 and TRBJ2-1; TRBD1 matches 7 bases. The trim removed 2 bases at V and 3 bases at J, leaving 4 bases unmatched. The length of the CDR3 is 15 residues. Germline V gene lookup returns CDR1 SEHNR and CDR2 FQNEAQ (reference sequence).

The chain employs TRBV4-2 and TRBJ2-7, with 16 bases identical to TRBD2. CDR1 and CDR2 from the germline V gene are LGHNA and YNFKEQ. CDR3 length: 15 amino acids. Trimming took 4 bases from V and 7 from J; bases not matched to a gene: 4. CDR3 region: CASSRGLAGGGEQYF. As DNA, the CDR3 is TGTGCCAGCAGCCGGGGACTAGCGGGGGGGGGAGAGCAGTACTTC.

J is TRBJ1-3 and V is TRBV25-1, with TRBD1 as a possible D gene (6 bases). The V and J ends lost 7 bases and 6 bases respectively, with 13 bases between them. Germline loops: CDR1 MGHDK, CDR2 SYGVNS. There are 13 residues in the CDR3. Here the CDR3 reads CASTPGQPNTIYF. DNA of the CDR3: TGTGCCAGCACTCCAGGACAGCCAAACACCATATATTTT. Supplemented by reference TRBV25-1 and TRBJ1-3, the full variable domain reads EADIYQTPRYLVIGTGKKITLECSQTMGHDKMYWYQQDPGMELHLIHYSYGVNSTEKGDLSSESTVSRIRTEHFPLTLESARPSHTSQYLCASTPGQPNTIYFGEGSWLTVV.

The genes are TRBV2 and TRBJ1-1; weak D call: TRBD1 (6 bases). CDR1 and CDR2 (germline): SNHLY, FYNNEI. The CDR3 runs 13 residues. Trimming shortened V by 6 bases and J by 1 base, and 9 bases separated the two germline ends. The CDR3 region has the DNA TGTGCCAGCAGGAAACAGGGGAACACTGAAGCTTTCTTT. This sequence encodes CASRKQGNTEAFF.

The V call is TRBV27, the J call TRBJ2-7; a possible D gene is TRBD2 (6 bases). CDR1 and CDR2 from the germline V gene are MNHEY and SMNVEV (reference sequence). This CDR3 has 13 residues. V was clipped by 8 bases and J by 3 bases, with 14 bases between them. The CDR3 here is CASAGLPLYEQYF. The CDR3 nucleotides read TGTGCCAGCGCGGGACTGCCTCTCTACGAGCAGTACTTC.

The V gene is TRBV6-6, the J gene TRBJ1-1; D remains unclear. The germline V gene encodes CDR1 MNHNY and CDR2 SVGAGI (reference sequence). Trimming shortened V by 8 bases and J by 1 base, and 2 bases separated the two germline ends. The CDR3 runs 10 residues. This chain's CDR3 is CASQNTEAFF. In DNA, the CDR3 is TGTGCCAGCCAGAACACTGAAGCTTTCTTT.

J is TRBJ2-2 and V is TRBV5-5, with TRBD1 identical over 8 bases. The J segment lost 9 bases and the V segment lost 4 bases, leaving 11 bases of the junction unmatched. The CDR3 totals 15 residues. The V gene's germline CDR1 is SGHKS and CDR2 YYEKEE (reference sequence). The CDR3 is CASSHTTGVNRELFF. The CDR3 coding sequence is TGTGCCAGCAGCCATACGACAGGGGTCAATAGGGAGCTGTTTTTT.

The chain joins TRBV10-3 to TRBJ2-6; TRBD2 is a possible D gene (6 bases). Per germline, CDR1 ENHRY and CDR2 SYGVKD. The CDR3 is made up of 17 amino acids. Trimming cost V 6 bases and J 3 bases, with 18 bases left between them. As DNA, the CDR3 is TGTGCCATCAGCCGGACGGGGGACCGCTATGGGGCCAACGTCCTGACTTTC. Protein sequence: CAISRTGDRYGANVLTF.

The chain links TRBV30 to TRBJ2-1; 10 nucleotides align to TRBD1. CDR1 is GTSNPN and CDR2 is SVGIG in the germline V gene (reference sequence). The junction had 6 bases not matched to a gene; V was cut back by 7 bases and J by 3 bases. This CDR3 has 14 residues. The CDR3 spells CASTGQGDYNEQFF. DNA of the CDR3: TGTGCCTCAACCGGACAGGGGGACTACAATGAGCAGTTCTTC.

This chain joins TRBV6-5 and TRBJ1-2; 7 positions match TRBD1. Per germline, CDR1 MNHEY and CDR2 SVGAGI. With 0 bases clipped from V and 4 bases from J, the junction kept 5 bases outside the gene matches. This CDR3 is built from 15 residues. In DNA form, the CDR3 reads TGTGCCAGCAGTTACTCGTCCGGGACAGTCTATGGCTACACCTTC. Protein: CASSYSSGTVYGYTF.

The V gene is TRBV2, the J gene TRBJ2-7; 10 bases agree with TRBD1. V was clipped by 5 bases and J by 2 bases; unmatched bases: 3. CDR1 is SNHLY, CDR2 FYNNEI, per germline. The CDR3 spans 14 residues. In nucleotides, the CDR3 is TGTGCCAGCAGTTACGGACAGGGGGCCTACGAGCAGTACTTC. Translating it yields CASSYGQGAYEQYF.

This chain connects TRBV29-1 to TRBJ2-1; possibly TRBD1 for D (8 bases). CDR1 and CDR2 from the germline V gene are SQVTM and ANQGSEA. V was clipped by 3 bases and J by 1 base, with 13 bases between them. The CDR3 length is 15 residues. The CDR3 nucleotides read TGCAGCGTTGAGGGAGGGGACAGGTCCTACAATGAGCAGTTCTTC. Amino acids: CSVEGGDRSYNEQFF.

The rearrangement uses TRBV27 and TRBJ1-4; possible D gene TRBD1, 5 bases. V was pared by 0 bases and J by 7 bases, with 12 bases between. This CDR3 comprises 15 residues. In germline, CDR1 is MNHEY, CDR2 SMNVEV (reference sequence). The CDR3 bases are TGTGCCAGCAGTTTATCGCGGGGGGGAAGTGAAAAACTGTTTTTT. Translated: CASSLSRGGSEKLFF.

This clone has a single count. The chain is built from TRBV5-1 and TRBJ2-7, with 11 bases that match TRBD2. CDR3 size: 17 residues. V lost 3 bases to trimming and J lost 3 bases; unmatched junction nucleotides: 11. Germline V CDR1 and CDR2: SGHRS, YFSETQ. The CDR3 nucleotides are TGCGCCAGCAGCTCGGACAGGGATAGCGGGAGGGACTACGAGCAGTACTTC. This gives the protein CASSSDRDSGRDYEQYF.

V is TRBV10-3 and J is TRBJ2-5, with a possible D match to TRBD2 (6 bases). The ends were cut back, 3 bases at V and 2 bases at J, with 10 bases in the middle. The length of the CDR3 is 14 residues. The germline gives CDR1 ENHRY, CDR2 SYGVKD. CDR3 in amino acids: CAISDLGGQETQYF. The CDR3, as DNA: TGTGCCATCAGTGATCTGGGGGGACAAGAGACCCAGTACTTC.

Only one count was recorded for this clone. This chain connects TRBV6-5 to TRBJ2-7, with TRBD1 identical over 7 bases. Unmatched junction bases numbered 1, after V lost 8 bases and J lost 3 bases. CDR1 is MNHEY and CDR2 is SVGAGI in the germline V gene. The CDR3 spans 11 residues. This chain's CDR3 is CASGQDYEQYF. The CDR3 DNA sequence: TGTGCCAGCGGACAGGACTACGAGCAGTACTTC.

The J gene is TRBJ2-4, the V gene TRBV7-6; 7 bases align to TRBD1. CDR3 size: 15 residues. The V gene end was trimmed by 5 bases and the J gene end by 1 base; junction bases not matched to a gene: 5. In germline, CDR1 is SGHVS, CDR2 FNYEAQ. This chain's CDR3 is CASSAIQGAKNIQYF. CDR3 DNA: TGTGCCAGCAGCGCTATACAGGGGGCCAAAAACATTCAGTACTTC.

The V call is TRBV7-9, the J call TRBJ1-1; the match to TRBD1 covers 7 bases. V trimming: 4 bases; J trimming: 1 base; junction bases outside the gene matches: 3. This CDR3 spans 14 amino acids. Germline-derived CDR1 and CDR2 are SEHNR and FQNEAQ (reference sequence). The CDR3 coding sequence is TGTGCCAGCAGCTCCTGGGACAGGAACACTGAAGCTTTCTTT. Translation: CASSSWDRNTEAFF.

The chain combines TRBV27 with TRBJ1-4; 8 bases align to TRBD1. The CDR3 covers 11 residues. V lost 5 bases to trimming and J lost 14 bases; unmatched junction nucleotides: 4. Germline V gene lookup returns CDR1 MNHEY and CDR2 SMNVEV (reference sequence). The CDR3 nucleotides read TGTGCCAGCAGTCACGGACAGGGTCTGTTTTTT. This translates into CASSHGQGLFF.

The chain recombines TRBV27 with TRBJ1-1, with 7 nucleotides matching TRBD1. Germline loops: CDR1 MNHEY, CDR2 SMNVEV (reference sequence). The CDR3 totals 14 residues. V was pared by 6 bases and J by 5 bases, with 9 bases of the junction left unmatched. The CDR3 protein is CASRPGTVRTEAFF. The CDR3 DNA reads as TGTGCCAGCAGACCTGGGACAGTACGGACTGAAGCTTTCTTT.

This sequence joins TRBV6-6 and TRBJ2-1; possibly TRBD1 for D (6 bases). Trimming cost V 7 bases and J 8 bases, with 21 bases left between them. The CDR3 spans 15 residues. Looked up from germline, CDR1 is MNHNY and CDR2 is SVGAGI (reference sequence). In DNA, the CDR3 is TGTGCCAGCACTACCAGGGGTGAGGGGAGACATGAGCAGTTCTTC. This gives the protein CASTTRGEGRHEQFF.

This clone was observed once. The chain joins TRBV30 to TRBJ1-1, with no clear D. CDR1 and CDR2 (germline): GTSNPN, SVGIG (reference sequence). The CDR3 covers 11 residues. V lost 0 bases, J lost 5 bases, and 4 bases lay in between. The DNA for the CDR3 is TGTGCCTGGAGTGTTTATACTGAAGCTTTCTTT. Protein product: CAWSVYTEAFF.

The rearrangement uses TRBV10-3 and TRBJ2-3, with D perhaps matching TRBD1 (6 bases). CDR1 ENHRY and CDR2 SYGVKD come from the germline V gene. This CDR3 comprises 11 residues. The germline V and J ends were trimmed by 9 bases and 4 bases, with 8 bases remaining between them. The CDR3 loop reads CAMQGSDTQYF. CDR3 sequence (DNA): TGTGCCATGCAGGGGTCAGATACGCAGTATTTT.

The rearrangement joins TRBV2 to TRBJ2-1; tentative D call: TRBD2 (6 bases). The V and J ends lost 6 bases and 6 bases respectively, with 12 bases between them. Looked up from germline, CDR1 is SNHLY and CDR2 is FYNNEI. The CDR3 is made up of 13 amino acids. Here the CDR3 reads CASSREQGNEQFF. The CDR3 DNA reads TGTGCCAGCAGCCGGGAGCAAGGCAATGAGCAGTTCTTC.